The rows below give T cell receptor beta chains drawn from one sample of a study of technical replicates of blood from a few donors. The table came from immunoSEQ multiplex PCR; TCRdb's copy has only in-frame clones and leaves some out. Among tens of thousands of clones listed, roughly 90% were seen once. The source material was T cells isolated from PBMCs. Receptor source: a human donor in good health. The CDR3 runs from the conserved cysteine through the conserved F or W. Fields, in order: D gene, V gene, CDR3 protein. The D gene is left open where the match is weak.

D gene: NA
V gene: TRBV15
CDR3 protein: CATSKPGGLNEKLFF

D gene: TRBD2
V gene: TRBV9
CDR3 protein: CASDGAGGEQFF

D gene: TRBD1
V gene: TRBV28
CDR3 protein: CASSVSGGGETQYF

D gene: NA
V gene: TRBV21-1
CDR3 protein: CASSSNEAVYNNEQFF

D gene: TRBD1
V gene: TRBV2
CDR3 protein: CASRPGQGVNYGYTF

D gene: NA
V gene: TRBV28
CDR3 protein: CASMESGRSYEQYF

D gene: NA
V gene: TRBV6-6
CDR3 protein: CASSYSEGYYGYTF

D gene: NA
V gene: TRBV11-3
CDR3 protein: CASSLDSGMYTGELFF

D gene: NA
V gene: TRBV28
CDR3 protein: CASSQRGANYGYTF

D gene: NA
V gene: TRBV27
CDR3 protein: CASSPTNEKLFF

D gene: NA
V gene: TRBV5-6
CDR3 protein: CASSLQGFYGYTF

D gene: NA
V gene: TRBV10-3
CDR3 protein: CAISESAGGNDNEKLFF

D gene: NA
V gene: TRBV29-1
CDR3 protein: CSVEAGGSGANVLTF

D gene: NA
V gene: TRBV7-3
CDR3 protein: CASSLGGQRAAGYTF

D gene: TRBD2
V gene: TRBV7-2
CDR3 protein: CASSLGAGGYNEQFF

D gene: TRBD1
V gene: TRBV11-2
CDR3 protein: CASSLTGEEQYF

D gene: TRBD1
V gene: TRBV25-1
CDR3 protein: CASSVRGGDREFF

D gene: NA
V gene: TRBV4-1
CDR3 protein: CASSQDQENTEAFF

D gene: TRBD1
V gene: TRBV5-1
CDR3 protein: CASSSDRVDTGELFF

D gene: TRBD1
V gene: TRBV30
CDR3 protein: CAWRVTGGRNTIYF

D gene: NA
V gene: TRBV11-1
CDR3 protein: CASSLLAPGKGGYTF

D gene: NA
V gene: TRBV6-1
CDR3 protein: CASSVFRQAQETQYF

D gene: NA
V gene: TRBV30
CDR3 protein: CAWSYGPQETQYF

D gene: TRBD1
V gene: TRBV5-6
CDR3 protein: CASSLIGDRYQETQYF

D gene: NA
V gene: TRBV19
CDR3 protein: CASSIRGSNTEAFF

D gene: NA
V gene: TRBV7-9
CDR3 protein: CASSSPGAGAVVKAFF

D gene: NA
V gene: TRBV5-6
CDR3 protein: CASSLWGVGYGYTF

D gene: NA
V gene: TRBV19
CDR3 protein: CASRLGGREAFF

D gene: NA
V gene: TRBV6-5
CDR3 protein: CASSYARWHDEQYF

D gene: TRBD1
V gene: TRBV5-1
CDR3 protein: CASSGTGDGNTIYF

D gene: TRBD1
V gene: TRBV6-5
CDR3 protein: CASRDREFHGQYF

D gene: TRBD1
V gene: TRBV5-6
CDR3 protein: CASSSFNRQGANEQYF

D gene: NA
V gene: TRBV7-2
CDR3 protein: CASSLVQAPYTDTQYF

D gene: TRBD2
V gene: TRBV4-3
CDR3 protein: CASSQLAGVPTYEQYF

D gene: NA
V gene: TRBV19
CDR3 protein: CASSIYRGATEAFF

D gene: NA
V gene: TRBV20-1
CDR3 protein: CSAPVSTEAFF

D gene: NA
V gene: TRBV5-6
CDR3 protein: CASSPVDSNTYEQYF

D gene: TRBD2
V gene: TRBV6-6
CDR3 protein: CASRLAGGNYEQYF

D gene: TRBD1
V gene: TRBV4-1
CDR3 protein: CASSPVFLQGENEKLFF

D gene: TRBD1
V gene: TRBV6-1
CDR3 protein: CASKQGVGTEAFF

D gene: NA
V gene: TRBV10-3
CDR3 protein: CAIQRETEAFF

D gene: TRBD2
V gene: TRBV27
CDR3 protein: CASSQGLAEGEEQFF

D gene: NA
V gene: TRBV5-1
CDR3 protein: CASSPTGSKPQHF

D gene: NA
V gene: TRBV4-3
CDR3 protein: CASSQGLGLPGGTYEQFF

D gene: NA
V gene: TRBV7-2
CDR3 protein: CASSSSAGRFTLYEQYF

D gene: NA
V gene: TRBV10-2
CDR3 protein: CASSESGGGSYEQYF

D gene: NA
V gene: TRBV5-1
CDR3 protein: CASSLSREYEQYF

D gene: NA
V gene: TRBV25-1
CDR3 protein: CASSFITGGDEKLFF

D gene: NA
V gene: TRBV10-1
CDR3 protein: CASSFRGEGTEAFF

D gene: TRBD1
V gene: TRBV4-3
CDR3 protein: CASSQEGTVTYEQYF

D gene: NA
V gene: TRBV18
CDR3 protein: CASSPSHSNTEAFF

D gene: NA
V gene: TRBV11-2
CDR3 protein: CASSLDHDIYQPQHF

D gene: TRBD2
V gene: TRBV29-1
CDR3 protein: CSVEGRGAQETQYF

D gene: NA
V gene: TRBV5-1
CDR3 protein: CASSLADSFEYGYTF

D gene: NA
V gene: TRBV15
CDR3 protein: CATSRGGGDTGELFF

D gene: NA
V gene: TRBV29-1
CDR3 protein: CSVEGSGRHNEQFF